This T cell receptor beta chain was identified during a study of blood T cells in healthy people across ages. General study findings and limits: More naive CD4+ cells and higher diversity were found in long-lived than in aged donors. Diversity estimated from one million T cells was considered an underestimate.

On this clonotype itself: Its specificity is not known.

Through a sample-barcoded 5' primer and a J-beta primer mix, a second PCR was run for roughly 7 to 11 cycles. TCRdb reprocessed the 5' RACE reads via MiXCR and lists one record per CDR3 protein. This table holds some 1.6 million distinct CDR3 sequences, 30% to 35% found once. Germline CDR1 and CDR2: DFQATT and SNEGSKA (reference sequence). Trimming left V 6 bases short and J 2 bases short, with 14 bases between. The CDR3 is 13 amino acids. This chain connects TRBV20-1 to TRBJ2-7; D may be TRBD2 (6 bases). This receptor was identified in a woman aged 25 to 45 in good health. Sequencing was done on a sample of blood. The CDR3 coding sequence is TGCAGTGCCCACTTAGCGGCGACCTACGAGCAGTACTTC. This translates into CSAHLAATYEQYF.